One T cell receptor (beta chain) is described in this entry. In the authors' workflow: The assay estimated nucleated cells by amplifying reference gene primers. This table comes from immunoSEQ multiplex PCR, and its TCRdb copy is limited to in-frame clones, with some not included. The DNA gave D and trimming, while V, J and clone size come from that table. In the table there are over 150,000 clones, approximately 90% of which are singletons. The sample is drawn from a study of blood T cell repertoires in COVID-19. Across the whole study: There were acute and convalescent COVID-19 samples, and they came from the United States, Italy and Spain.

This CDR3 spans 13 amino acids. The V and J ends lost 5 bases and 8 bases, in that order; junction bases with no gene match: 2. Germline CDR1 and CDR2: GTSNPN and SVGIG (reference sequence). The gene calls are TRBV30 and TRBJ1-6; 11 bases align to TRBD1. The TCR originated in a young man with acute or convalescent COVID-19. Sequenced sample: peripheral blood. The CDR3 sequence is CAWGQGAYSPLHF. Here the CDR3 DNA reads TGTGCCTGGGGACAGGGGGCGTATTCACCCCTCCACTTT.